Presented here are 23 T cell receptor beta chains from one specimen sequenced in a study of OX40 agonist ivuxolimab in advanced cancers. The repertoire was sequenced with immunoSEQ multiplex PCR; TCRdb's copy has only in-frame clones and lacks some. The top ten hold 0.15% to 0.2% of the sample, which has 80,000 to 100,000 clones, around 94% seen once. This specimen was CD4+ or CD8+ T cells sorted from blood, taken in a trial of the OX40 agonist ivuxolimab. The source of these receptors is an adult with an advanced solid tumor such as melanoma, head and neck, liver or kidney cancer.

The V gene is TRBV5-5, the J gene TRBJ2-5, with TRBD2 identical over 10 bases. Trimming cost V 4 bases and J 5 bases; bases outside gene matches: 5. CDR1 and CDR2 (germline): SGHKS, YYEKEE (reference sequence). The CDR3 sequence is 14 residues long. CDR3 amino acids: CASSQGLARETQYF. DNA for the CDR3: TGTGCCAGCAGCCAGGGACTAGCGAGGGAGACCCAGTACTTC. The full variable domain, rest sourced from reference TRBV5-5 and TRBJ2-5, is DAGVTQSPTHLIKTRGQQVTLRCSPISGHKSVSWYQQVLGQGPQFIFQYYEKEERGRGNFPDRFSARQFPNYSSELNVNALLLGDSALYLCASSQGLARETQYFGPGTRLLVL.

This rearrangement joins TRBV27 to TRBJ2-2; TRBD1 matches 8 bases. V shed 5 bases and J 6 bases; nucleotides not matched to a gene: 2. This CDR3 is 13 amino acids long. Germline V lookup: CDR1 MNHEY, CDR2 SMNVEV (reference sequence). The CDR3 reads CASSPGQAGELFF. The CDR3 bases are TGTGCCAGCAGTCCGGGACAGGCCGGGGAGCTGTTTTTT.

The CDR3 nucleotides are TGTGCCAGCAGCCCCAATACAGGGGCAGGTGAGCAGTTCTTC. Protein product: CASSPNTGAGEQFF. The rearrangement links TRBV4-2 to TRBJ2-1; 7 bases align to TRBD1. V lost 4 bases and J lost 9; bases outside the gene matches: 9. CDR1 and CDR2 (germline): LGHNA, YNFKEQ. The CDR3 contains 14 residues.

The chain carries TRBV6-6 and TRBJ1-1, with D hard to call. The CDR3 spans 15 residues. Germline CDR1 is MNHNY and CDR2 is SVGAGI (reference sequence). V lost 5 bases and J 1 base, leaving 14 bases between the germline ends. Here the CDR3 DNA reads TGTGCCAGCAGTAACCCCCAGGCAGGGAACACTGAAGCTTTCTTT. It specifies CASSNPQAGNTEAFF.

The chain couples TRBV7-2 to TRBJ2-5; D is unclear. This CDR3 contains 11 residues. Trimming stripped 6 bases from V and 2 bases from J, with 4 bases between. CDR1 and CDR2 from the germline V gene are SGHTA and FQGNSA. DNA for the CDR3: TGTGCCAGCAGTTCACAAGAGACCCAGTACTTC. Its translation is CASSSQETQYF.

The chain has TRBV11-2 and TRBJ1-2; D might be TRBD1 (6 bases). Germline V CDR1 and CDR2: SGHAT, FQNNGV. V lost 0 bases and J 8 bases, leaving 13 bases between the germline ends. This CDR3 is 14 amino acids long. The CDR3 coding sequence is TGTGCCAGCAGCTTAGATAGGGGCGGGGGCGGCTACACCTTC. Translated: CASSLDRGGGGYTF.

V and J are TRBV7-8 and TRBJ2-5; TRBD2 agrees at 7 bases. With the DNA end fitting TRBJ2-7 better, the J assignment may be wrong. This CDR3 has 18 amino acids. Germline CDR1 reads SGHVS; CDR2 reads FQNEAQ. CDR3 DNA sequence: TGTGCCAGCAGCCGCGGGGTAGCGGGCTCTCAGAATCCCTACGAGCAGTACTTC. It is translated as CASSRGVAGSQNPYEQYF.

The chain employs TRBV10-3 and TRBJ2-3, with TRBD1 as a possible D gene (7 bases). Trimming pared 6 bases from V and 0 bases from J, leaving 16 bases between. Looked up from germline, CDR1 is ENHRY and CDR2 is SYGVKD. The CDR3 has 16 amino acids. Written as DNA, the CDR3 is TGTGCCATCAGAAAGTCAGGGGGGTTAAGCACAGATACGCAGTATTTT. The encoded protein is CAIRKSGGLSTDTQYF.

This chain connects TRBV10-1 to TRBJ2-3, with D maybe TRBD1 (6 bases). V lost 4 bases, J lost 9 bases, and 14 bases lay in between. This CDR3 is built from 13 residues. Germline values: CDR1 WNHNN, CDR2 SYGVQD (reference sequence). CDR3 DNA sequence: TGCGCCAGCAGTGGAATGCAGGGGTGGACGCAGTATTTT. Protein product: CASSGMQGWTQYF.

The CDR3 loop is CASSQQGVETQYF. The CDR3 DNA follows: TGTGCCAGCAGTCAACAGGGTGTCGAGACCCAGTACTTC. The V and J genes are TRBV7-7 and TRBJ2-5, with D perhaps matching TRBD1 (6 bases). Per the germline V gene, CDR1 is SSHAT and CDR2 is FNYEAQ (reference sequence). The CDR3 contains 13 residues. The V gene lost 6 bases and the J gene lost 5 bases, with 13 bases spanning the gap.

The gene calls are TRBV28 and TRBJ1-2, with D perhaps TRBD1 (6 bases). The V gene's germline CDR1 is MDHEN and CDR2 SYDVKM. The CDR3 loop spans 15 amino acids. V was clipped by 2 bases and J by 6 bases, with 16 bases between them. The chain's CDR3 is CASSLGGRGGHGYTF. CDR3 in DNA: TGTGCCAGCAGTTTAGGGGGGAGGGGGGGGCATGGCTACACCTTC.

V gene TRBV7-6 combines with J gene TRBJ2-5; the D gene could be TRBD1 or TRBD2 (5 bases each). The J call is uncertain, as TRBJ2-7 better fits the DNA end. This CDR3 comprises 15 residues. Germline assignment: CDR1 SGHVS and CDR2 FNYEAQ. CDR3 in DNA: TGTGCCAGCAGCTTAGGTGGGACGTGGGACCACGAGCAGTACTTC. Encoded protein: CASSLGGTWDHEQYF.

The chain employs TRBV5-4 and TRBJ2-2; a possible D gene is TRBD2 (5 bases). The germline V gene encodes CDR1 SGHNT and CDR2 YYREEE (reference sequence). Trimming cost V 6 bases and J 3 bases, with 27 bases left between them. The CDR3 totals 19 residues. The CDR3 bases are TGTGCCAGCACCCCCGACCGAGCGGACCTTCAAAGAGACACCGGGGAGCTGTTTTTT. It specifies CASTPDRADLQRDTGELFF.

The count of this clone is one. The gene calls are TRBV7-3 and TRBJ2-7, with unresolved D. Germline V gene lookup returns CDR1 SGHTA and CDR2 FQGTGA. V was shortened by 2 bases and J by 0 bases, with 14 bases between the two germline ends. The length of the CDR3 is 16 residues. The CDR3 nucleotides are TGTGCCAGCAGCTTAGAGACGGGCTTCATCTCCTACGAGCAGTACTTC. Translation gives CASSLETGFISYEQYF.

This chain links TRBV6-6 with TRBJ1-2; no clear D. V lost 2 bases and J 6 bases, leaving 16 bases between the germline ends. Germline loops: CDR1 MNHNY, CDR2 SVGAGI (reference sequence). This CDR3 has 15 residues. The CDR3 sequence is CASSYGPTPINGYTF. The CDR3 nucleotides are TGTGCCAGCAGTTACGGACCCACACCCATAAATGGCTACACCTTC.

CDR3 loop: CASRGTGVETQYF. The CDR3 DNA is TGTGCCAGCAGGGGGACAGGAGTAGAGACCCAGTACTTC. The chain joins TRBV6-5 to TRBJ2-5; TRBD1 matches 8 bases. Germline CDR1 is MNHEY and CDR2 is SVGAGI. V lost 6 bases, J lost 4 bases, and 4 bases stayed unmatched. The CDR3 length is 13 residues.

In the case of this clone: One end of the junction is discordant with germline, which a read error may explain. This rearrangement joins TRBV5-3 to TRBJ2-7, with D hard to call. TRBV5-3 is noted as an ORF with a role that remains uncertain. This CDR3 contains 11 residues. The CDR3 region is CASSSFYEQYF. The CDR3 DNA sequence: TGTGCCAGCAGCTCATTCTACGAGCAGTACTTC.

The V call is TRBV9, the J call TRBJ2-1, with TRBD2 identical over 9 bases. The ends lost 3 bases at V and 9 bases at J; junction bases unmatched: 13. The CDR3 is made up of 16 amino acids. Germline V CDR1 and CDR2: SGDLS, YYNGEE. DNA of the CDR3: TGTGCCAGCAGCGCCCTCCAAGCGGGAGGCACCGGTGAGCAGTTCTTC. Amino acids: CASSALQAGGTGEQFF.

In this sample, this clone turned up once. The chain has TRBV6-1 and TRBJ2-7; D is uncertain. There are 12 residues in the CDR3. V was trimmed by 1 base and J by 3 bases, leaving 4 bases between them. Germline CDR1 MNHNS, CDR2 SASEGT. The CDR3 DNA sequence: TGTGCCAGCAGTGAAGGGGGCTACGAGCAGTACTTC. Translating gives CASSEGGYEQYF.

V usage is TRBV11-2 and J usage is TRBJ2-5, with D tentatively TRBD1 (5 bases). V shed 3 bases and J shed 1 base, with 12 bases lying between them. The CDR3 sequence is 15 residues long. CDR1 and CDR2 from the germline V gene are SGHAT and FQNNGV. CDR3 in DNA: TGTGCCAGCAGCTTTCAACAGGAGCTCCAAGAGACCCAGTACTTC. Its protein is CASSFQQELQETQYF.

The chain employs TRBV2 and TRBJ1-6; no firm D call. The germline V gene has CDR1 SNHLY and CDR2 FYNNEI. This CDR3 is 14 amino acids long. The V end was cut by 7 bases, the J end by 8 bases, with 15 bases between. CDR3 nucleotides: TGTGCCAGCAACGTTGGGCAGCTCCATTCACCCCTCCACTTT. This codes for CASNVGQLHSPLHF.

The rearrangement joins TRBV7-9 to TRBJ1-5; D gene unclear. CDR3 length: 12 amino acids. V lost 5 bases and J lost 8, with 10 bases in between. From germline, CDR1 is SEHNR and CDR2 FQNEAQ (reference sequence). The CDR3 coding sequence is TGTGCCAGCAGCCCATCAGGTGAGCCCCAGCATTTT. This translates into CASSPSGEPQHF.

The rearrangement uses TRBV11-2 and TRBJ2-7; 15 bases agree with TRBD2. The CDR3 length is 17 residues. Germline V lookup: CDR1 SGHAT, CDR2 FQNNGV. The junction had 7 bases not matched to a gene; V was cut back by 3 bases and J by 4 bases. The CDR3 spells CASSFPIGLAGGYEQYF. In nucleotides, the CDR3 is TGTGCCAGCAGCTTCCCCATAGGACTAGCGGGGGGGTACGAGCAGTACTTC.